These T cell receptor beta chains were read from a single sample in a study of OX40 agonist ivuxolimab in advanced cancers. TCRdb's table, derived via immunoSEQ multiplex PCR, lists solely in-frame clones and lacks some. The sample lists 15,000 to 20,000 clones, roughly 80% occurring once. The sample was CD4+ or CD8+ T cells sorted from blood, taken in a trial of the OX40 agonist ivuxolimab. These receptors were collected from an adult with an advanced solid tumor such as melanoma, head and neck, liver or kidney cancer. The CDR3 runs from the conserved cysteine through the conserved F or W. A D gene is named only where the DNA matches it firmly. Rows give clone size only sometimes, using once, few, many, or a class for an expanded clone.

j_gene: TRBJ1-1; abundance: NA; v_gene: TRBV25-1; d_gene: NA; CDR3aa: CASSSIGGRVSEAFF; CDR3nt: TGTGCCAGCAGTTCAATAGGGGGGCGGGTTTCTGAAGCTTTCTTT
j_gene: TRBJ2-7; abundance: NA; v_gene: TRBV9; d_gene: NA; CDR3aa: CASSVGGTGLFYEQYF; CDR3nt: TGTGCCAGCAGCGTAGGAGGTACAGGACTTTTTTACGAGCAGTACTTC
j_gene: TRBJ2-7; abundance: medium-sized; v_gene: TRBV7-8; d_gene: TRBD1; CDR3aa: CASSFSGGHPYEQYF; CDR3nt: TGTGCCAGCAGCTTCTCAGGGGGACACCCTTACGAGCAGTACTTC
j_gene: TRBJ2-3; abundance: NA; v_gene: TRBV2; d_gene: TRBD2; CDR3aa: CASSEVFEGSGRARNTQYF; CDR3nt: TGTGCCAGCAGTGAAGTTTTTGAAGGTAGCGGGAGGGCCCGGAATACGCAGTATTTT
j_gene: TRBJ1-4; abundance: NA; v_gene: TRBV2; d_gene: TRBD1; CDR3aa: CASLDRGYEKLFF; CDR3nt: TGTGCCAGCCTGGACAGGGGATATGAAAAACTGTTTTTT
j_gene: TRBJ2-7; abundance: medium-sized; v_gene: TRBV19; d_gene: NA; CDR3aa: CASTPVGGGEQYF; CDR3nt: TGTGCCAGTACCCCGGTAGGGGGGGGCGAGCAGTACTTC
j_gene: TRBJ2-3; abundance: NA; v_gene: TRBV5-1; d_gene: NA; CDR3aa: CASSPRESYTDTQYF; CDR3nt: TGCGCCAGCAGCCCCAGAGAGTCCTACACAGATACGCAGTATTTT
j_gene: TRBJ2-7; abundance: few; v_gene: TRBV5-6; d_gene: TRBD2; CDR3aa: CASSLGGRDEQYF; CDR3nt: TGTGCCAGCAGCTTGGGCGGGAGGGACGAGCAGTACTTC
j_gene: TRBJ2-1; abundance: NA; v_gene: TRBV10-3; d_gene: TRBD2; CDR3aa: CAISVTSDYNEQFF; CDR3nt: TGTGCCATCAGTGTTACTAGCGACTACAATGAGCAGTTCTTC
j_gene: TRBJ2-7; abundance: NA; v_gene: TRBV5-4; d_gene: TRBD1; CDR3aa: CASSTSTGHYEQYF; CDR3nt: TGTGCCAGCAGCACCTCGACAGGGCATTACGAGCAGTACTTC
j_gene: TRBJ2-7; abundance: NA; v_gene: TRBV19; d_gene: NA; CDR3aa: CASSISTSYEQYF; CDR3nt: TGTGCCAGTAGTATATCGACGAGCTACGAGCAGTACTTC
j_gene: TRBJ1-6; abundance: NA; v_gene: TRBV16; d_gene: NA; CDR3aa: CASSQSAGVLYNSPLHF; CDR3nt: TGTGCCAGCAGCCAATCGGCGGGGGTACTTTATAATTCACCCCTCCACTTT
j_gene: TRBJ1-4; abundance: NA; v_gene: TRBV15; d_gene: NA; CDR3aa: CATRRGRGANEKLFF; CDR3nt: TGTGCCACCAGAAGAGGTCGCGGTGCAAATGAAAAACTGTTTTTT
j_gene: TRBJ2-7; abundance: NA; v_gene: TRBV6-1; d_gene: NA; CDR3aa: CASSSPRGSYEQYF; CDR3nt: TGTGCCAGCAGTTCACCCAGGGGCTCCTACGAGCAGTACTTC
j_gene: TRBJ2-7; abundance: NA; v_gene: TRBV7-2; d_gene: NA; CDR3aa: CASSLVGYEQYF; CDR3nt: TGTGCCAGCAGCTTGGTTGGGTACGAGCAGTACTTC
j_gene: TRBJ1-1; abundance: NA; v_gene: TRBV6-1; d_gene: NA; CDR3aa: CASSDPRTEMNTEAFF; CDR3nt: TGTGCCAGCAGTGATCCCAGGACTGAGATGAACACTGAAGCTTTCTTT
j_gene: TRBJ1-6; abundance: NA; v_gene: TRBV5-6; d_gene: NA; CDR3aa: CASSFTPGANSPLHF; CDR3nt: TGTGCCAGCAGCTTCACTCCGGGAGCGAATTCACCCCTCCACTTT
j_gene: TRBJ2-1; abundance: NA; v_gene: TRBV27; d_gene: NA; CDR3aa: CASSPGSGPYNEQFF; CDR3nt: TGTGCCAGCAGTCCGGGATCGGGGCCCTACAATGAGCAGTTCTTC
j_gene: TRBJ2-3; abundance: NA; v_gene: TRBV27; d_gene: NA; CDR3aa: CASSPFGADTQYF; CDR3nt: TGTGCCAGCAGCCCCTTTGGTGCCGATACGCAGTATTTT
j_gene: TRBJ2-7; abundance: NA; v_gene: TRBV7-2; d_gene: TRBD2; CDR3aa: CASSLTGGGAYEQYF; CDR3nt: TGTGCCAGCAGCTTAACCGGGGGGGGTGCCTACGAGCAGTACTTC
j_gene: TRBJ2-5; abundance: once; v_gene: TRBV7-6; d_gene: NA; CDR3aa: CASSFVSDQETQYF; CDR3nt: TGTGCCAGCAGCTTTGTCTCGGACCAAGAGACCCAGTACTTC
j_gene: TRBJ2-3; abundance: NA; v_gene: TRBV7-9; d_gene: TRBD1; CDR3aa: CASWGQGPDTQYF; CDR3nt: TGTGCCAGCTGGGGACAGGGCCCAGATACGCAGTATTTT
j_gene: TRBJ2-7; abundance: NA; v_gene: TRBV5-1; d_gene: NA; CDR3aa: CASSYTGIPTYEQYF; CDR3nt: TGCGCCAGCAGCTATACAGGCATACCTACCTACGAGCAGTACTTC
j_gene: TRBJ2-7; abundance: NA; v_gene: TRBV5-4; d_gene: NA; CDR3aa: CASSLWDTSYEQYF; CDR3nt: TGTGCCAGCAGCTTGTGGGACACATCCTACGAGCAGTACTTC
j_gene: TRBJ1-1; abundance: once; v_gene: TRBV4-3; d_gene: NA; CDR3aa: CASSQVWGPNTEAFF; CDR3nt: TGCGCCAGCAGCCAAGTTTGGGGGCCAAACACTGAAGCTTTCTTT
j_gene: TRBJ2-7; abundance: once; v_gene: TRBV5-6; d_gene: NA; CDR3aa: CASSLVGYEQYF; CDR3nt: TGTGCCAGCAGCTTGGTTGGGTACGAGCAGTACTTC
j_gene: TRBJ2-7; abundance: NA; v_gene: TRBV5-1; d_gene: NA; CDR3aa: CASSFQWGTIYEQYF; CDR3nt: TGCGCCAGCAGCTTTCAGTGGGGAACAATCTACGAGCAGTACTTC
j_gene: TRBJ2-1; abundance: NA; v_gene: TRBV28; d_gene: NA; CDR3aa: CASSTFTGEQFF; CDR3nt: TGTGCCAGTTCCACGTTTACCGGCGAGCAGTTCTTC
j_gene: TRBJ1-4; abundance: NA; v_gene: TRBV2; d_gene: NA; CDR3aa: CASSEAGWNEKLFF; CDR3nt: TGTGCCAGCAGTGAAGCAGGGTGGAATGAAAAACTGTTTTTT
j_gene: TRBJ2-7; abundance: NA; v_gene: TRBV4-1; d_gene: TRBD1; CDR3aa: CASSRTGEGNEQYF; CDR3nt: TGCGCCAGCAGCCGCACAGGGGAAGGAAACGAGCAGTACTTC
j_gene: TRBJ2-7; abundance: NA; v_gene: TRBV7-2; d_gene: NA; CDR3aa: CASSRDLYEQYF; CDR3nt: TGTGCCAGCAGCCGGGACCTCTACGAGCAGTACTTC
j_gene: TRBJ1-6; abundance: NA; v_gene: TRBV21-1; d_gene: NA; CDR3aa: CASSQVSPLHF; CDR3nt: TGTGCCAGCAGCCAGGTTTCACCCCTCCACTTT
j_gene: TRBJ2-3; abundance: medium-sized; v_gene: TRBV10-3; d_gene: TRBD2; CDR3aa: CAISETAGGPHTQYF; CDR3nt: TGTGCCATCAGTGAGACAGCGGGGGGGCCACATACGCAGTATTTT
j_gene: TRBJ1-4; abundance: NA; v_gene: TRBV13; d_gene: NA; CDR3aa: CASRTTVGTPEGEKLFF; CDR3nt: TGTGCCAGCAGGACAACAGTCGGTACCCCCGAAGGCGAAAAACTGTTTTTT
j_gene: TRBJ1-5; abundance: NA; v_gene: TRBV7-9; d_gene: NA; CDR3aa: CASSLGSSRQPQHF; CDR3nt: TGTGCCAGCAGCTTGGGGTCGTCGCGCCAGCCCCAGCATTTT
j_gene: TRBJ2-7; abundance: NA; v_gene: TRBV6-1; d_gene: NA; CDR3aa: CASRPENFYEQYF; CDR3nt: TGTGCCAGCAGACCCGAAAACTTCTACGAGCAGTACTTC
j_gene: TRBJ2-3; abundance: NA; v_gene: TRBV1; d_gene: NA; CDR3aa: CTSRQTGDTSTDTQYF; CDR3nt: TGCACCAGCAGGCAAACAGGGGACACATCCACAGATACGCAGTATTTT
j_gene: TRBJ2-3; abundance: NA; v_gene: TRBV10-2; d_gene: NA; CDR3aa: CASSVSTDTQYF; CDR3nt: TGCGCCAGCAGCGTTAGCACAGATACGCAGTATTTT
j_gene: TRBJ1-1; abundance: NA; v_gene: TRBV19; d_gene: NA; CDR3aa: CASSISRNTEAFF; CDR3nt: TGTGCCAGTAGTATAAGCAGGAACACTGAAGCTTTCTTT
j_gene: TRBJ2-7; abundance: few; v_gene: TRBV11-2; d_gene: NA; CDR3aa: CASSLDLGPEQYF; CDR3nt: TGTGCCAGCAGCTTAGATCTCGGTCCCGAGCAGTACTTC
j_gene: TRBJ2-3; abundance: NA; v_gene: TRBV5-6; d_gene: TRBD2; CDR3aa: CASSPGTRATDTQYF; CDR3nt: TGTGCCAGCAGTCCCGGGACTAGAGCCACAGATACGCAGTATTTT